These 28 T cell receptor beta chains were all obtained from the same sample, sequenced in a study of T-cell memory formation after mild COVID-19. Via MiXCR, TCRdb re-called the 5' RACE reads, giving one row per CDR3 protein. The sample holds around 320,000 distinct CDR3 sequences, 28% seen once. The sequenced sample was PBMCs or a T cell subset sorted from them (not recorded which). The receptors were gathered from an adult woman who had mild COVID-19 (a few samples of this study predate the infection). Cell type and time point are not known.

The chain is built from TRBV20-1 and TRBJ1-1; D not certain. Trimming cost V 6 bases and J 1 base, with 15 bases left between them. This CDR3 contains 14 residues. Germline CDR1 and CDR2: DFQATT and SNEGSKA (reference sequence). CDR3 in amino acids: CSARLTGTNTEAFF. CDR3 in DNA: TGCAGTGCACGGCTGACCGGTACGAACACTGAAGCTTTCTTT.

V gene TRBV7-9 combines with J gene TRBJ2-7; 13 positions agree with TRBD2. The length of the CDR3 is 16 residues. The V segment lost 4 bases and the J segment 4 bases; nucleotides outside the gene matches: 7. Germline V gene data show CDR1 as SEHNR and CDR2 as FQNEAQ (reference sequence). DNA for the CDR3: TGTGCCAGCAGCTCCGGACTAGCGGGAGATCGATACGAGCAGTACTTC. Translation gives CASSSGLAGDRYEQYF.

The V and J genes are TRBV7-6 and TRBJ2-7; 9 positions agree with TRBD2. This CDR3 contains 17 residues. With 2 bases clipped from V and 5 bases from J, the junction kept 13 bases outside the gene matches. Germline CDR1 reads SGHVS; CDR2 reads FNYEAQ. The CDR3 DNA reads TGTGCCAGCAGCTTATTCGCAGCGGGAGGAGGTCTCCACGAGCAGTACTTC. This encodes CASSLFAAGGGLHEQYF.

V is TRBV20-1 and J is TRBJ2-3; no firm D call. The CDR3 consists of 13 residues. Germline V gene sequence: CDR1 DFQATT, CDR2 SNEGSKA (reference sequence). The V end lost 7 bases, the J end lost 0 bases, and 11 bases lay between the germline ends. CDR3 loop: CSVPASSTDTQYF. DNA for the CDR3: TGCAGTGTCCCCGCCTCTAGCACAGATACGCAGTATTTT.

This clonotype was counted at least ten times. The rearrangement uses TRBV6-5 and TRBJ2-7; D may be TRBD1 (6 bases). The CDR3 loop spans 12 amino acids. The V gene's germline CDR1 is MNHEY and CDR2 SVGAGI. The V end lost 2 bases, the J end lost 4 bases, and 6 bases lay between the germline ends. This CDR3 is CASSYRGYEQYF. Written as DNA, the CDR3 is TGTGCCAGCAGTTACAGGGGGTACGAGCAGTACTTC.

This clonotype has only a few counts. The chain couples TRBV5-1 to TRBJ2-5; TRBD2 might be the D (6 bases). This CDR3 is built from 13 residues. CDR1 and CDR2 (germline): SGHRS, YFSETQ. V was cut by 2 bases and J by 5 bases, with 10 bases left in between. Here the CDR3 reads CASSLWGDETQYF. The DNA for the CDR3 is TGCGCCAGCAGCTTATGGGGGGACGAGACCCAGTACTTC.

This clonotype was seen more than once but under ten times. V is TRBV6-2 or TRBV6-3 and J is TRBJ2-1; 8 bases fit TRBD1. The germline V gene encodes CDR1 MNHEY and CDR2 SVGEGT. After removal of 2 bases from V and 0 bases from J, the junction contained 9 bases not matched to a gene. The CDR3 is 18 amino acids. The CDR3 loop reads CASSYGGQVTSSYNEQFF. The CDR3 DNA reads TGTGCCAGCAGTTACGGGGGACAGGTCACGAGCTCCTACAATGAGCAGTTCTTC.

This clonotype was counted between two and nine times. The J gene is TRBJ2-5, the V gene TRBV7-9, with TRBD2 matching 13 bases. The CDR3 is made up of 15 amino acids. V gave up 5 bases and J gave up 7 bases; unmatched junction bases: 7. The V gene's germline CDR1 is SEHNR and CDR2 FQNEAQ (reference sequence). This chain's CDR3 is CASSLGLAGSATQYF. For the CDR3, the DNA is TGTGCCAGCAGCCTGGGACTAGCGGGATCTGCGACCCAGTACTTC. Complete variable domain (other parts from reference TRBV7-9 and TRBJ2-5): DTGVSQNPRHKITKRGQNVTFRCDPISEHNRLYWYRQTLGQGPEFLTYFQNEAQLEKSRLLSDRFSAERPKGSFSTLEIQRTEQGDSAMYLCASSLGLAGSATQYFGPGTRLLVL.

The chain couples TRBV27 to TRBJ2-3, with D possibly matching TRBD1 (6 bases). The CDR3 contains 16 residues. In germline, CDR1 is MNHEY, CDR2 SMNVEV (reference sequence). Trimming pared 3 bases from V and 0 bases from J, leaving 13 bases between. CDR3 DNA: TGTGCCAGCAGTTTGATGACAGGAATCAGCACAGATACGCAGTATTTT. This codes for CASSLMTGISTDTQYF.

The gene calls are TRBV6-5 and TRBJ1-5; 7 bases are shared with TRBD1. V was clipped by 5 bases and J by 4 bases; unmatched bases: 11. The length of the CDR3 is 16 residues. The germline V gene encodes CDR1 MNHEY and CDR2 SVGAGI. In DNA, the CDR3 is TGTGCCAGCAGTGGCACTGCAGGGGGAGGTAATCAGCCCCAGCATTTT. Encoded protein: CASSGTAGGGNQPQHF.

The V gene is TRBV29-1, the J gene TRBJ1-1, with D perhaps matching TRBD1 (5 bases). Trimming took off 4 bases at V and 3 bases at J, with 12 bases between the two ends. CDR3 size: 13 residues. Germline CDR1 SQVTM, CDR2 ANQGSEA. In DNA form, the CDR3 reads TGCAGCGTTGTGCAAACAGGATACACTGAAGCTTTCTTT. This gives the protein CSVVQTGYTEAFF.

This clonotype showed up just a few times. The chain joins TRBV2 to TRBJ2-3; perhaps TRBD2 as D (5 bases). V lost 4 bases and J 2 bases, leaving 10 bases between the germline ends. The CDR3 runs to 14 residues. CDR1 is SNHLY, CDR2 FYNNEI, per germline. CDR3 nucleotide sequence: TGTGCCAGCAGTGGGACTTTCCCCACAGATACGCAGTATTTT. It encodes CASSGTFPTDTQYF.

The V and J genes are TRBV7-6 and TRBJ2-7; 8 bases align to TRBD2. The CDR3 has 15 residues. CDR1 SGHVS and CDR2 FNYEAQ come from the germline V gene. V gave up 1 base and J gave up 4 bases; unmatched junction bases: 6. The CDR3 region has the DNA TGTGCCAGCAGCTTAGAACCGGGACTAGGGTACGAGCAGTACTTC. Protein product: CASSLEPGLGYEQYF.

This clonotype was detected only a few times. The chain couples TRBV12-3 or TRBV12-4 to TRBJ2-1, with 8 positions matching TRBD2. J gave up 5 bases and V 5 bases, and 11 bases lay outside the gene matches. The CDR3 contains 16 residues. The CDR3 sequence is CASSHSGTRINNEQFF. The CDR3 coding sequence is TGTGCCAGCAGTCACTCCGGGACTAGGATAAACAATGAGCAGTTCTTC.

The rearrangement links TRBV14 to TRBJ2-1; a weak D match, TRBD1 (5 bases). CDR3 length equals 14 residues. Germline V gene lookup returns CDR1 SGHDN and CDR2 FVKESK. Trimming removed 0 bases from V and 7 bases from J, with 10 bases in between. CDR3 residues: CASSQEFRENEQFF. The CDR3 coding sequence is TGTGCCAGCAGCCAAGAGTTCAGGGAAAATGAGCAGTTCTTC.

This clonotype appeared a few times. The V gene is TRBV9, the J gene TRBJ1-2; D ambiguous. CDR3 length: 16 residues. V lost 0 bases and J lost 6, with 18 bases in between. The V gene's germline CDR1 is SGDLS and CDR2 YYNGEE. The CDR3 bases are TGTGCCAGCAGCGTAGTTGGGCAAGGTAGAGCCGATGGCTACACCTTC. Its translation is CASSVVGQGRADGYTF.

This clonotype was picked up a small number of times. The rearrangement links TRBV3-1 to TRBJ1-2, with TRBD1 identical over 7 bases. The length of the CDR3 is 15 residues. After removal of 4 bases from V and 7 bases from J, the junction contained 12 bases not matched to a gene. Germline CDR1 LGHDT, CDR2 YNNKEL (reference sequence). This CDR3 reads CASSLTNRQGSGYTF. In DNA form, the CDR3 reads TGTGCCAGCAGCCTCACAAACCGACAGGGTAGTGGCTACACCTTC. The whole variable domain, remainder taken from reference TRBV3-1 and TRBJ1-2, is DTAVSQTPKYLVTQMGNDKSIKCEQNLGHDTMYWYKQDSKKFLKIMFSYNNKELIINETVPNRFSPKSPDKAHLNLHINSLELGDSAVYFCASSLTNRQGSGYTFGSGTRLTVV.

This clonotype was seen a handful of times. The rearrangement links TRBV7-3 to TRBJ2-1; 7 bases are a match to TRBD1. Germline V gene sequence: CDR1 SGHTA, CDR2 FQGTGA. The CDR3 totals 15 residues. The V segment lost 4 bases and the J segment 4 bases; nucleotides outside the gene matches: 7. Written as DNA, the CDR3 is TGTGCCAGCAGCTCCCCGGGACAGCGTTACAATGAGCAGTTCTTC. It codes for CASSSPGQRYNEQFF.

This clonotype was counted only a few times. The V gene is TRBV7-6, the J gene TRBJ2-1; D is ambiguous. The ends were cut back, 7 bases at V and 0 bases at J, with 16 bases in the middle. The CDR3 has 16 residues. CDR1 is SGHVS, CDR2 FNYEAQ, per germline. CDR3 in amino acids: CASIPFPGSSYNEQFF. The CDR3 DNA sequence: TGTGCCAGCATCCCCTTCCCCGGCAGCTCCTACAATGAGCAGTTCTTC.

This chain joins TRBV19 and TRBJ2-5; no definite D call. V was trimmed by 1 base and J by 3 bases, leaving 9 bases between them. Germline CDR1 LNHDA, CDR2 SQIVND (reference sequence). The CDR3 is 14 residues long. The chain's CDR3 is CASSIVAGKETQYF. The DNA of the CDR3 is TGTGCCAGTAGTATAGTAGCTGGGAAAGAGACCCAGTACTTC.

This chain joins TRBV2 and TRBJ1-4; TRBD1 matches at 9 bases. The CDR3 covers 15 residues. The germline CDR1 and CDR2 sequences are SNHLY and FYNNEI. V lost 7 bases to trimming and J lost 4 bases; unmatched junction nucleotides: 7. CDR3 sequence: CASTWTGADNEKLFF. DNA of the CDR3: TGTGCCAGCACGTGGACAGGGGCCGATAATGAAAAACTGTTTTTT.

The genes are TRBV6-1 and TRBJ2-7; TRBD1 might be the D (5 bases). The length of the CDR3 is 14 residues. Trimming took 2 bases from V and 3 from J, leaving 11 bases between them. Per germline, CDR1 MNHNS and CDR2 SASEGT. The CDR3 region has the DNA TGTGCCAGCAGTGAAAGCGACAGAGACTACGAGCAGTACTTC. It yields the protein CASSESDRDYEQYF.

This sequence joins TRBV6-2 or TRBV6-3 and TRBJ2-1; TRBD2 matches 9 bases. CDR3 length equals 17 residues. The V segment lost 0 bases and the J segment 7 bases; nucleotides outside the gene matches: 10. Germline V gene data show CDR1 as MNHEY and CDR2 as SVGEGT. CDR3 in amino acids: CASSYSRTAREGNEQFF. The DNA of the CDR3 is TGTGCCAGCAGTTACTCAAGGACGGCGCGGGAGGGAAATGAGCAGTTCTTC.

The chain links TRBV10-3 to TRBJ2-7, with 10 positions matching TRBD2. V lost 4 bases and J lost 3; bases outside the gene matches: 3. The CDR3 sequence is 14 residues long. Germline V gene lookup returns CDR1 ENHRY and CDR2 SYGVKD. The CDR3 loop reads CAISGTSGYYEQYF. CDR3 sequence (DNA): TGTGCCATCAGTGGGACTAGCGGATACTACGAGCAGTACTTC.

The chain joins TRBV7-8 to TRBJ2-7; 8 nucleotides line up with TRBD1. V shed 6 bases and J 4 bases; nucleotides not matched to a gene: 8. From germline, CDR1 is SGHVS and CDR2 FQNEAQ. This CDR3 is built from 14 residues. CDR3 DNA sequence: TGTGCCAGCAGTTTTGGACAGGGCTTGTACGAGCAGTACTTC. As protein: CASSFGQGLYEQYF.

The chain recombines TRBV5-5 with TRBJ2-3; TRBD2 aligns across 9 bases. Per germline, CDR1 SGHKS and CDR2 YYEKEE (reference sequence). The junction had 9 bases not matched to a gene; V was cut back by 2 bases and J by 2 bases. This CDR3 contains 17 residues. DNA of the CDR3: TGTGCCAGCAGCTTCCCCGTAGCGGGGGTGTCCACAGATACGCAGTATTTT. It is translated as CASSFPVAGVSTDTQYF.

This clonotype came up a few times. This chain links TRBV5-5 with TRBJ1-2; no clear D. The CDR3 loop spans 14 amino acids. Per the germline V gene, CDR1 is SGHKS and CDR2 is YYEKEE (reference sequence). Trimming pared 2 bases from V and 1 base from J, leaving 9 bases between. In DNA, the CDR3 is TGTGCCAGCAGCTTCCGGACCGATAACTATGGCTACACCTTC. Translation gives CASSFRTDNYGYTF.

V and J are TRBV12-3 or TRBV12-4 and TRBJ1-5; D possibly corresponds to TRBD1 (5 bases). Trimming took 6 bases from V and 11 from J, leaving 17 bases between them. This CDR3 has 13 amino acids. The CDR3 DNA reads TGTGCCAGCAGCGGAACCGGGGGTCGGGCCCAGCATTTT. Translated: CASSGTGGRAQHF.